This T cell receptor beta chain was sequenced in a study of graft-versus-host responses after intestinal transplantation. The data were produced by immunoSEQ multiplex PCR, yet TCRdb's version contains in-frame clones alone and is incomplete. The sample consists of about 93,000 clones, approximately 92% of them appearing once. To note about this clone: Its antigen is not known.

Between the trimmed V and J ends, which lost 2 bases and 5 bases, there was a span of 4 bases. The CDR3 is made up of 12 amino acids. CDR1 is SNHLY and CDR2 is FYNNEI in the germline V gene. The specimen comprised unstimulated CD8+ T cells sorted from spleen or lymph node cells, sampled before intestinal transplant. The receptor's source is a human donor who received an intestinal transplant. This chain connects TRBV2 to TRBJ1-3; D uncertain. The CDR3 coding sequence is TGTGCCAGCAGTGAAATTAGAAACACCATATATTTT. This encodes CASSEIRNTIYF.